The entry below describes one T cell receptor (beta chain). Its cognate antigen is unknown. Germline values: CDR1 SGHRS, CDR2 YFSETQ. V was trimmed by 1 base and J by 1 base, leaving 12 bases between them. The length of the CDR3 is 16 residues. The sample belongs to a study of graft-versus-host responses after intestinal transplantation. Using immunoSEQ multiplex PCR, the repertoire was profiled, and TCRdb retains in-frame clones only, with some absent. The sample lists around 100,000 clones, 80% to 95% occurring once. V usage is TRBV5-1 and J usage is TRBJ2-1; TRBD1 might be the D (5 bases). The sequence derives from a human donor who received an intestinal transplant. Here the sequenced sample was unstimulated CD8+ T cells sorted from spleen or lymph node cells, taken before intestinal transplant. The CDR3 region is CASSLPGYQSYNEQFF. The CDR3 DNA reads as TGCGCCAGCAGCTTGCCAGGGTATCAGTCCTACAATGAGCAGTTCTTC.